Below are 13 T cell receptor beta chains sequenced from a single sample in a study of tumor-infiltrating lymphocytes in oesophageal squamous cell carcinoma. TCRdb re-called the PCR reads through MiXCR, storing one row per CDR3 protein. The sample includes some 14,000 distinct CDR3 sequences, around 50% of them seen just once. The source material was esophageal tumor tissue. All receptors derive from a male donor with esophageal squamous cell carcinoma.

The chain combines TRBV7-8 with TRBJ2-5; D uncertain. There are 13 residues in the CDR3. CDR1 is SGHVS, CDR2 FQNEAQ, per germline. The V end lost 0 bases, the J end lost 4 bases, and 6 bases lay between the germline ends. The CDR3 region has the DNA TGTGCCAGCAGCTTAGCGAATGGAGAGACCCAGTACTTC. Residues: CASSLANGETQYF.

The J gene is TRBJ1-4, the V gene TRBV5-1, with TRBD1 identical over 12 bases. V gave up 0 bases and J gave up 6 bases; unmatched junction bases: 6. Germline loops: CDR1 SGHRS, CDR2 YFSETQ. This CDR3 region has 17 residues. CDR3 loop: CASSLAGTGGADEKLFF. The CDR3 bases are TGCGCCAGCAGCTTGGCCGGGACAGGGGGCGCGGATGAAAAACTGTTTTTT.

The V and J genes are TRBV6-5 and TRBJ2-1; 9 nucleotides match TRBD2. Germline assignment: CDR1 MNHEY and CDR2 SVGAGI. The CDR3 spans 17 residues. The J segment lost 3 bases and the V segment lost 0 bases, leaving 6 bases of the junction unmatched. This CDR3 is CASSYSGLAGIYNEQFF. The DNA of the CDR3 is TGTGCCAGCAGTTACTCGGGGCTAGCGGGGATCTACAATGAGCAGTTCTTC.

Ten or more counts support this clonotype. The CDR3 bases are TGTGCCAGTAGTAGCGACAGGGGAAGCACAGATACGCAGTATTTT. Its protein is CASSSDRGSTDTQYF. The chain is built from TRBV19 and TRBJ2-3; 8 bases align to TRBD1. J gave up 0 bases and V 4 bases, and 3 bases lay outside the gene matches. The CDR3 length is 15 residues. Germline values: CDR1 LNHDA, CDR2 SQIVND (reference sequence).

In its sample, this clonotype was seen a few times. The chain has TRBV7-2 and TRBJ2-4, with 8 bases matching TRBD2. The closer fit of TRBJ2-5 to the DNA end suggests the J call may be wrong. Germline CDR1 and CDR2: SGHTA and FQGNSA. CDR3 size: 15 residues. The DNA for the CDR3 is TGTGCCAGCAGCTTAGACGGGGGGGCCGGCGAGACCCAGTACTTC. It encodes CASSLDGGAGETQYF.

Remarks on this clonotype: It is likely a read error, because the conserved phenylalanine at the end of the CDR3 is missing. It is unclear where the CDR3 begins or ends on the DNA, so no DNA is shown, and the CDR3 is as TCRdb lists it. The chain is built from TRBV7-2 and TRBJ2-3; the D segment call TRBD2 is taken from the table without a DNA check. From its first to its last residue, the CDR3 has 17 amino acids. Germline V lookup: CDR1 SGHTA, CDR2 FQGNSA. The CDR3 reads CASSHGTSGDNEQYFGP.

The CDR3 here is CASSTSNYEQFF. CDR3 nucleotide sequence: TGTGCCAGCAGCACATCAAACTACGAGCAGTTCTTC. This chain joins TRBV7-6 and TRBJ2-1; D gene unclear. Trimming cost V 5 bases and J 10 bases, with 12 bases left between them. Germline assignment: CDR1 SGHVS and CDR2 FNYEAQ. The CDR3 sequence is 12 residues long.

This clonotype is labeled medium-sized. This chain uses TRBV7-9 with TRBJ2-3, with 8 bases lining up with TRBD2. CDR3 length: 15 residues. V was clipped by 5 bases and J by 0 bases; unmatched bases: 4. CDR1 and CDR2 from the germline V gene are SEHNR and FQNEAQ (reference sequence). CDR3 loop: CASSQGLVSTDTQYF. For the CDR3, the DNA is TGTGCCAGCAGCCAGGGACTAGTCAGCACAGATACGCAGTATTTT. Variable domain in full (rest from reference TRBV7-9 and TRBJ2-3): DTGVSQNPRHKITKRGQNVTFRCDPISEHNRLYWYRQTLGQGPEFLTYFQNEAQLEKSRLLSDRFSAERPKGSFSTLEIQRTEQGDSAMYLCASSQGLVSTDTQYFGPGTRLTVL.

The J gene is TRBJ2-4, the V gene TRBV7-6; no firm D call. Trimming removed 0 bases from V and 13 bases from J, with 10 bases in between. The germline V gene has CDR1 SGHVS and CDR2 FNYEAQ. This CDR3 is built from 12 residues. The CDR3 sequence is CASSLAHVTQYF. CDR3 in DNA: TGTGCCAGCAGCTTAGCGCATGTCACCCAGTACTTC.

V and J are TRBV5-1 and TRBJ2-1; 7 bases agree with TRBD2. The CDR3 consists of 15 residues. Germline CDR1 and CDR2: SGHRS and YFSETQ. V shed 2 bases, J shed 8 bases, and the junction held 10 bases outside the gene matches. CDR3 nucleotides: TGCGCCAGCAGCTTTAGCGGGCGGGCACGGGATGAGCAGTTCTTC. This encodes CASSFSGRARDEQFF.

This clonotype was recorded at least ten times. V gene TRBV28 combines with J gene TRBJ1-5, with TRBD1 matching 8 bases. With V trimmed by 4 bases and J by 0 bases, 17 bases remained unmatched. Germline V gene data show CDR1 as MDHEN and CDR2 as SYDVKM. This CDR3 has 20 residues. The chain's CDR3 is CASSSPPRTGSYGSNQPQHF. In DNA form, the CDR3 reads TGTGCCAGCAGTTCGCCTCCTCGGACAGGGAGCTACGGTAGCAATCAGCCCCAGCATTTT. The full variable domain, rest sourced from reference TRBV28 and TRBJ1-5, is DVKVTQSSRYLVKRTGEKVFLECVQDMDHENMFWYRQDPGLGLRLIYFSYDVKMKEKGDIPEGYSVSREKKERFSLILESASTNQTSMYLCASSSPPRTGSYGSNQPQHFGDGTRLSIL.

Within the sample, this clonotype is medium-sized. At one end, the junction sequence differs from germline, possibly due to a read error. The chain couples TRBV7-2 to TRBJ2-7, with 7 bases lining up with TRBD2. The CDR3 sequence is 13 residues long. The germline gives CDR1 SGHTA, CDR2 FQGNSA. CDR3 residues: CATSGIRSYEQYF. In DNA, the CDR3 is TGTGCCACCAGCGGGATTAGATCCTACGAGCAGTACTTC.

The chain couples TRBV6-1 to TRBJ1-1; no firm D call. Deletions cut 7 bases from V and 8 bases from J, with 20 bases between. There are 14 residues in the CDR3. Germline assignment: CDR1 MNHNS and CDR2 SASEGT. CDR3 amino acids: CASTNQWGSKEAFF. CDR3 nucleotides: TGTGCCAGCACCAATCAATGGGGAAGCAAAGAAGCTTTCTTT.